This T cell receptor beta chain derives from a study of cytomegalovirus exposure and HLA in healthy donors (dated by TCRdb to the late 2010s). Turning to the overall study: An earlier analysis of several hundred of the donors reported about 250 Gb of sequence data and around 110 million unique TCR beta sequences from roughly 180 million T cells. Of the roughly 400 genotyped donors, around 81% fell in the genetic ancestry cluster associated with self-reported Caucasian donors. The T cell repertoires of 550 to 850 subjects were profiled by immunosequencing and related to cytomegalovirus serostatus. To predict cytomegalovirus infection status, the study brought together high-throughput TCR immunosequencing, statistical association of individual TCRs with disease status, and machine learning. To study patterns of TCR occurrence, a later analysis re-analyzed previously published TCR beta repertoires from 666 donors and added high-resolution HLA genotyping. The study aimed to test whether cataloging public T cell receptors could reveal signatures of past pathogen exposure. Every repertoire in the discovery cohort had been generated on one and the same sequencing platform. HLA typing included class I and class II loci at four-digit resolution. An earlier analysis of approximately 630 of the donors applied high-throughput TCR beta sequencing to assess whether each TCR beta V gene segment acted as functional or pseudogenic. Genome-wide SNP genotypes for about 60% of the roughly 700 donors were used in a later genetic analysis, which treated that subset as a discovery cohort. An early release covering more than 500 HLA-typed donors comprised approximately 300 gigabases of sequencing data and around 80 million unique TCR sequences. Donor age, sex, ethnicity and CMV serostatus were compiled together with the repertoire data. A separate validation cohort of over 95 different subjects was used in addition to the roughly 640-subject first cohort. Roughly five DR-DQ haplotypes were handled as single units for association and clustering because linkage in the cohort was strong. Typing coverage varied by locus: roughly 629-630 donors for A, B, C, DRB1 and DQB1; around 560 for DQA1; over 600 for DPA1; roughly 450 for DPB1. On average, around 240,000 unique TCR beta nucleotide sequences were sequenced per donor among a few hundred genotyped donors of the cohort, with roughly 20% of those sequences being non-productive. Rather than drawing on any new phenotypic data, the later analysis identified candidate immune exposures from TCR beta sequences and the way those sequences occurred across donors.

Points the paper makes about the study in general: Because HLA typing was missing for some donors at each locus, association tests included only the typed subset. Most CMV-associated TCR beta chains appeared to be HLA-restricted in a later analysis, and the HLA associations seemed to be driven largely by CMV exposure. Broadly in line with IMGT annotations, most TCR beta V segments showed up in productive rearrangements about 87% or about 30% of the time in an earlier analysis of under 700 of the donors. In vitro tests confirmed that a few of the cytomegalovirus-associated TCR beta chains recognize cytomegalovirus antigens. Specific HLA alleles were associated with around 18,000 TCR beta sequences at a false discovery rate of 0.05 in a later analysis. A cluster of highly shared sequence variants was judged likely to represent a technical artifact of the sequencing pipeline. In a later analysis, HLA-associated TCR beta chains were found to be more clonally expanded and to have lower generation probabilities than equally common non-associated chains. The 87-base-pair reads could not distinguish some IMGT-functional V segments, including TRBV6-2 and TRBV6-3, so those segments were excluded. It was suggested by the authors that the approach could potentially be generalized to other disease states and immunological phenotypes. Sequencing depth was assumed to be roughly uniform across donors in the presence/absence analyses, though that assumption may not hold. A total of 150 to 200 TCR beta chains were listed by the study as associated with cytomegalovirus. This cohort had only TCR beta chains sequenced, and the lack of alpha or paired-chain data limited which features could be detected. Correlated functional status among segregating V segments might be attributable to linkage disequilibrium, but an unknown experimental factor could not be ruled out. Several of the top co-occurrence clusters appeared to be linked to parvovirus B19, influenza, CMV and Epstein-Barr virus, according to a later analysis. The classifier was reported to diagnose cytomegalovirus status with high specificity and sensitivity in both the original and validation cohorts. Fewer than 20 rarely observed V segments, including chromosome 9 orphons, were excluded from the earlier analysis of several hundred of the donors because counts were too low. A further reported finding was that TCR beta sequences accurately predicted the HLA-A and HLA-B alleles for most subjects in the first cohort. A later genetic analysis associated a missense DCLRE1C variant with V-gene and J-gene trimming of TCR beta chains, and an independent cohort replicated the association. In a later analysis, TCR association rates were found to vary across HLA loci, with the most associated TCRs seen for DRB1 alleles and the fewest for HLA-C alleles. Across donors, most TCR sequences were observed very rarely, whereas some public TCRs were present in many individuals. Compared with the approximately 710-donor mean, donors in an Asian-associated ancestry cluster had fewer N-insertions in productive TCRs, according to a later genetic analysis. Immune exposure information for the cohort was limited to CMV serostatus. Assigning TCR associations to individual alleles was difficult when HLA alleles, especially DR and DQ, strongly co-occurred.

The cohort consisted of 666 healthy bone marrow donors. At the time of sampling, all cohort members were nominally healthy, though unrecorded immune exposures were likely present. The donor tested CMV seronegative and was one of the 352 seronegative cohort members. A peripheral blood sample was provided by each donor, and peripheral blood mononuclear cells were used for TCR beta sequencing. The Qiagen DNeasy Blood Extraction Kit was used to extract genomic DNA from the blood cell samples. This clone was observed a few times. What this receptor recognizes is not known. There are no base qualities to consult, and no much larger clone falls within one base. Receptor amplification or capture employed the immunoSEQ multiplex PCR assay. The multiplex PCR relied on a mix of 60 forward primers for TCR Vbeta segments and 13 reverse primers for TCR Jbeta segments. The CDR3 region of rearranged TCR beta genes was amplified from genomic DNA with a multiplex PCR assay. The amplified TCR beta libraries were sequenced on the Illumina HiSeq System as 87-base-pair reads. The study's processing was this. A later analysis tallied approximately 87 million unique TCR beta chains across the 660 or so repertoires, and some 10 million of those chains were shared by two or more donors. Raw reads were error-corrected and collapsed into unique sequences by a nearest-neighbor algorithm in which closely related sequences were merged to remove PCR and sequencing errors. To assign V, D and J gene segments, CDR3 sequences were aligned to IMGT reference sequences. For a sequence to be retained, a match of at least six nucleotides was required to both a V gene segment and a J gene segment. A rearrangement was called productive if the CDR3 had no stop codons and remained in frame with V and J, and every other rearrangement was called non-productive. CDR3 was defined according to IMGT convention as the region running from the second conserved V-encoded cysteine to the conserved J-encoded phenylalanine. The earlier analysis of around 640 of the donors excluded sequences that lacked an unambiguous match to a single V gene segment. In an earlier analysis of about 590 of the donors, a V segment was called functional when productive rearrangements were above 56.7%, and segregating when the standard deviation between donors exceeded 5%. A statistical classification framework was built for diagnosing cytomegalovirus status from the catalog of TCR beta chain sequences. V and J gene assignment, in a later analysis, came from comparing TCR nucleotide sequences with IMGT/GENE-DB human TR gene sequences. A later analysis assigned CDR3 sequences and most-parsimonious VDJ recombination scenarios with the TCRdist pipeline. A later analysis defined each TCR beta chain by its CDR3 amino acid sequence plus V-gene family, and excluded reads lacking a unique V-gene family. As a way to deal with suspected cross-contamination and a sequencing artifact, a later analysis dropped 500 to 700 nucleotide sequences that were highly shared and had low generation probability. For each public chain, a later analysis derived a clonal expansion index from normalized ranks of inferred template counts within each repertoire. In a later analysis, generation probabilities were computed using a VDJ recombination model fitted to out-of-frame rearrangements, and the results were checked against IGoR. In a later analysis, hypergeometric tests were used to score TCR-TCR, TCR-HLA and TCR-CMV co-occurrence, with a repertoire-size bias correction applied to TCR pairs. A later analysis estimated false discovery rates by permuting HLA or CMV assignments 20 times. In a later analysis, co-occurring TCRs were grouped with DBSCAN, and TCRdist sequence similarity was added when clustering was performed within HLA-allele-positive subsets. Repertoires with fewer than 30,000 or more than 120,000 public chains, plus five repertoires with anomalous nucleotide sharing, were excluded from co-occurrence clustering. In TCRdb, the immuneACCESS table is reduced to in-frame sequences with V and J assigned. These tables do not hold every clone; where another copy was compared, an unresolved V gene accounts for under half, and the others remain unexplained. V and J calls and clone size are as listed in that table; D and trimming were resolved from the DNA. Counted in this sample were approximately 190,000 clones; more than 65% of them appeared once. The ten largest clonotypes hold around 4% of the sample.

Taken from the germline V gene (reference sequence), the CDR1 and CDR2 loops are GTSNPN and SVGIG. From the cysteine through the phenylalanine, the CDR3 covers 13 amino acids. Only the CDR3 region is kept as DNA, spanning 39 bases read in frame from base 1. The trim is 0 bases for V and 3 bases for J, with a gap of 8 bases between the germline ends. The sequence derives from a man over 45 in good health and CMV-seronegative. The sample taken for sequencing was PBMCs. The V gene is TRBV30 and the J gene is TRBJ1-2, with the D segment identity uncertain. The sequenced DNA is TGTGCCTGGAGTGTAGGGCGGGACTATGGCTACACCTTC. Its product reads: CAWSVGRDYGYTF.